This T cell receptor (beta chain) was identified during a study of OX40 agonist ivuxolimab in advanced cancers. Study-wide context: Patients got intravenous ivuxolimab at 0.01 to 10 mg/kg every 2 weeks. Enrolled patients in dose escalation had cancers that were hepatocellular carcinoma, melanoma, renal cell or head and neck cancer. The study's findings and limits: At doses 0.1 to 3.0 mg/kg, CD4+ and CD8+ clones expanded.

This clone was seen a single time. Its antigen is not identified. The data were produced by immunoSEQ multiplex PCR, yet TCRdb's version contains in-frame clones alone and is incomplete. This repertoire shows roughly 25,000 clones, over 60% found once; its top ten account for 14%. The CDR3 is 13 residues long. Germline assignment: CDR1 LGHNA and CDR2 YSLEER. V was clipped by 0 bases and J by 13 bases, with 13 bases between them. V is TRBV4-3 and J is TRBJ2-1; D unresolved. Here the sequenced sample was CD4+ or CD8+ T cells sorted from blood, taken in a trial of the OX40 agonist ivuxolimab. The origin of this receptor is an adult with an advanced solid tumor such as melanoma, head and neck, liver or kidney cancer. CDR3 sequence reads: CASSQDDIGRQFF. In DNA form, the CDR3 reads TGCGCCAGCAGCCAAGATGATATAGGACGCCAGTTCTTC.